This TCR beta chain was retrieved from a study of regulatory T cells in long-lasting Graves disease. CDR3 length: 15 amino acids. The germline V gene has CDR1 SNHLY and CDR2 FYNNEI. Trimming at V came to 10 bases and at J to 1 base, leaving 12 bases not matched to a gene. Arm-PCR of CDR3 regions and iRepertoire HTBI primers were used to build TCR beta libraries. Each CDR3 protein is one row after TCRdb ran MiXCR on the multiplex PCR reads. The sample holds about 540,000 distinct CDR3 sequences, about 14% seen once. This clonotype was observed at least ten times. Antigen specificity is unknown. Study results and caveats: The TCR repertoire of persistent Graves' patients was less diverse than that of newly diagnosed ones.

As for time point: newly diagnosed GD, antithyroid drugs for less than 3 months. Generation of the TCR library employed RNA extracted from PBMCs. An endocrinology department located in Xi'an, China, was where the patients came from. These same records also appear under a second study, on T cells in Graves' hyperthyroidism and ophthalmopathy. From that study: HTBI primers were the set used in a first-round RT-PCR of the TCR CDR3.

This TCR was recovered from a man younger than 40 with Graves disease. The starting material was peripheral blood mononuclear cells (PBMCs), obtained at new diagnosis, from a patient treated with antithyroid drugs. The rearrangement uses TRBV2 and TRBJ2-7; 8 bases are shared with TRBD1. The CDR3 DNA reads TGTGCCATCAGCGTAGGGACAGGAGTATCCTACGAGCAGTACTTC. It translates to CAISVGTGVSYEQYF.